This record looks at one T cell receptor (beta chain) sequence and its context. This entry belongs to a study of blood T cell repertoires in COVID-19. Method: immunoSEQ multiplex PCR; TCRdb's copy keeps in-frame clones and lacks some. This sample has roughly 330,000 clones, with roughly 86% found just once. Sequencing was done on a sample of PBMCs or T cells enriched from blood (not recorded which). The origin of this receptor is a woman in her 30s who had recovered from COVID-19.

The CDR3 here is CASHTQHYGYTF. The CDR3 DNA follows: TGTGCCAGCCACACACAGCACTATGGCTACACCTTC. V is TRBV28 and J is TRBJ1-2; D unclear. The CDR3 contains 12 residues. Trimming stripped 8 bases from V and 3 bases from J, with 10 bases between. CDR1 and CDR2 from the germline V gene are MDHEN and SYDVKM.